These T cell receptor beta chains were read from a single sample in a study of Graves' ophthalmopathy and Graves' hyperthyroidism. Each CDR3 protein is one row after TCRdb ran MiXCR on the multiplex PCR reads. In the table there are roughly 1.1 million distinct CDR3 sequences, 35% to 40% of which are singletons. The sequencing sample was made of peripheral blood or thyroid tissue (not recorded which). The source of these receptors is an adult man with Graves' hyperthyroidism. Both conserved end residues are part of each CDR3. The D gene is left open where the match is weak. Clone size, where shown, is once, few, many, or a class for clones that have expanded.

TRBV6-2/TRBV6-3	-	-	TRBJ1-6	TGTGCCAGCAGTCGGTGGCAGGGTTGGGACCTTTTGGATTCACCCCTCCACTTT	CASSRWQGWDLLDSPLHF
TRBV6-5	TRBD1	-	TRBJ1-6	TGTGCCAGCAGCTCTGACAGGGGTGATTCACCCCTCCACTTT	CASSSDRGDSPLHF
TRBV7-9	-	few	TRBJ1-5	TGTGCCAGCACCTCCCGAGTGGATCAGCCCCAGCATTTT	CASTSRVDQPQHF
TRBV5-6	-	few	TRBJ2-7	TGTGCCAGCAGCTTGTCACCGGGGGCAGCGAGCGAGCAGTACTTC	CASSLSPGAASEQYF
TRBV7-2	TRBD2	many	TRBJ2-5	TGTGCCAGCAGCTCCCTCGGGACTAGCGGGAGTGAGACCCAGTACTTC	CASSSLGTSGSETQYF
TRBV7-8	-	many	TRBJ1-2	TGTGCCAGCAGCTTAACCGGGCGAGGTGGCTACACCTTC	CASSLTGRGGYTF
TRBV5-1	-	-	TRBJ1-5	TGCGCCAGCAGCCAAGCGCAGGGTCATAGCAATCAGCCCCAGCATTTT	CASSQAQGHSNQPQHF
TRBV2	TRBD1	few	TRBJ2-1	TGTGCCAGCAGTGATTCTCGACAGGGCAATGAGCAGTTCTTC	CASSDSRQGNEQFF
TRBV2	TRBD2	-	TRBJ2-5	TGTGCCAGCAGCGGACCTAGCGGGGGGGAGACCCAGTACTTC	CASSGPSGGETQYF
TRBV7-3	TRBD1	-	TRBJ2-2	TGTGCCAGCAGCTCATACAGGGGGCCGGGCACCGGGGAGCTGTTTTTT	CASSSYRGPGTGELFF
TRBV25-1	-	-	TRBJ1-2	TGTGCCCGAGTCAGGGGAAAGAACTATGGCTACACCTTC	CARVRGKNYGYTF
TRBV11-2	-	-	TRBJ2-6	TGTGCCAGCAGCTTAGGTGGCAGTTTTGCGGCCAACGTCCTGACTTTC	CASSLGGSFAANVLTF
TRBV7-9	-	few	TRBJ1-1	TGTGCCAGCAGCTTAGTTCGGGGAGGAGAAGCTTTCTTT	CASSLVRGGEAFF
TRBV7-6	-	many	TRBJ1-5	TGTGCCAGCAGCCCAGGACCGGGCCTAAATCAGCCCCAGCATTTT	CASSPGPGLNQPQHF
TRBV19	-	-	TRBJ1-1	TGTGCCAGCTTAAGTATGAGTAAGACCACTGAAGCTTTCTTT	CASLSMSKTTEAFF
TRBV28	-	once	TRBJ2-7	TGTGCCAGCAGTTTTGCAGGGAGTCCGTACGAGCAGTACTTC	CASSFAGSPYEQYF
TRBV15	TRBD1	-	TRBJ2-5	TGTGCCACCAGCTCCCGTTACGGGACAGGGTTGGGCCAAGAGACCCAGTACTTC	CATSSRYGTGLGQETQYF
TRBV5-1	-	few	TRBJ1-4	TGCGCCAGCAGCGCGTCCGGGGCGACTAATGAAAAACTGTTTTTT	CASSASGATNEKLFF
TRBV28	-	few	TRBJ1-1	TGTGCCAGCAGGAGTGCTGGCGGCACTGAAGCTTTCTTT	CASRSAGGTEAFF
TRBV25-1	-	-	TRBJ1-1	TGTGCCAGCAGTGAATTTAGCACGGACATGAACACTGAAGCTTTCTTT	CASSEFSTDMNTEAFF
TRBV12-3/TRBV12-4	-	-	TRBJ1-1	TGTGCCAGCAGTTTAGGGACATGGGGAGAAACTGAAGCTTTCTTT	CASSLGTWGETEAFF
TRBV6-5	-	-	TRBJ2-5	TGTGCCAGCAGTTCAGACGGAGAAGAGACCCAGTACTTC	CASSSDGEETQYF
TRBV24-1	-	many	TRBJ1-5	TGTGCCACCAGCCTCTCAGGGTTTGGAAATCAGCCCCAGCATTTT	CATSLSGFGNQPQHF
TRBV5-1	-	many	TRBJ1-1	TGCGCCAGCAGCTTGCCAAAGGGGAACACTGAAGCTTTCTTT	CASSLPKGNTEAFF
TRBV12-3/TRBV12-4	-	few	TRBJ1-6	TGTGCCAGCGCCGGGACACCTAATTCACCCCTCCACTTT	CASAGTPNSPLHF
TRBV29-1	TRBD1	many	TRBJ1-1	TGCAGCGTTGTGGGACAGGGTGGGACCACTGAAGCTTTCTTT	CSVVGQGGTTEAFF
TRBV10-3	-	-	TRBJ2-7	TGTGCCATCAGTGAACGTACTCTCTACGAGCAGTACTTC	CAISERTLYEQYF
TRBV10-3	-	-	TRBJ2-7	TGTGCCATCAGTGACCCCCGGGGGGCGGGAGTCTCCTACGAGCAGTACTTC	CAISDPRGAGVSYEQYF
TRBV29-1	TRBD1	-	TRBJ1-2	TGCAGCGCACGGGACAGTGACTATGGCTACACCTTC	CSARDSDYGYTF
TRBV12-3/TRBV12-4	-	few	TRBJ1-5	TGTGCCAGCAGTTTAGGACATCCGAGCAATCAGCCCCAGCATTTT	CASSLGHPSNQPQHF
TRBV6-1	-	-	TRBJ1-2	TGTGCCAGCAGTGACTTGGGGGGTCAACTCTATGGCTACACCTTC	CASSDLGGQLYGYTF
TRBV11-2	-	-	TRBJ1-5	TGTGCCAGCAACTTGATGGGGTTTAGCAATCAGCCCCAGCATTTT	CASNLMGFSNQPQHF
TRBV4-1	-	few	TRBJ1-6	TGCGCCAGCAGCCAAGATTTTGGCAGACTCCTAGGTTCACCCCTCCACTTT	CASSQDFGRLLGSPLHF
TRBV12-3/TRBV12-4	-	many	TRBJ1-6	TGTGCCAGCAGCCCCTCGGTAGTGTCCTATAATTCACCCCTCCACTTT	CASSPSVVSYNSPLHF
TRBV10-3	-	once	TRBJ2-5	TGTGCCAGCACCCTCGAGGGGTCCCAAGAGACCCAGCACTTC	CASTLEGSQETQHF
TRBV29-1	-	once	TRBJ2-7	TGCAGCGTTGGTCGAGGGGCTCCTTACTACGAGCAGTACTTC	CSVGRGAPYYEQYF
TRBV5-5	-	-	TRBJ2-7	TGTGCCAGCAGCCAACCCGGTCGTTCTTACGAGCAGTACTTC	CASSQPGRSYEQYF
TRBV7-8	-	-	TRBJ2-7	TGTGCCAGCAGCGTGGGGACAAGGATATCCTACGAGCAGTACTTC	CASSVGTRISYEQYF
TRBV7-9	-	few	TRBJ2-5	TGTGCCAGCTCAGGACGGGACCCGGTCGAGACCCAGTACTTC	CASSGRDPVETQYF
TRBV2	TRBD2	-	TRBJ2-2	TGTGCCAGCAGTGAGAAAAAAATACTAGCGGGACGCACCGGGGAGCTGTTTTTT	CASSEKKILAGRTGELFF
TRBV20-1	TRBD1	few	TRBJ1-6	TGCAGTGCCCAGACAGGGCCCAATTCACCCCTCCACTTT	CSAQTGPNSPLHF
TRBV12-3/TRBV12-4	-	many	TRBJ1-1	TGTGCCAGCAGTTTTGGGGCTCCTGAAGCTTTCTTT	CASSFGAPEAFF
TRBV7-2	-	-	TRBJ2-5	TGCGCCAGCAGCTGGGCAGACCCTCAAGAGACCCAGTACTTC	CASSWADPQETQYF
TRBV20-1	-	many	TRBJ1-1	TGCAGTGCTAGAGGAAGTCAGAGCAGCCACACTGAAGCTTTCTTT	CSARGSQSSHTEAFF
TRBV20-1	TRBD1	-	TRBJ1-1	TGCAGTCCTTCAGGGGGCCCGAACACTGAAGCTTTCTTT	CSPSGGPNTEAFF
TRBV5-1	-	many	TRBJ1-5	TGCGCCAGCAGCTTGAACACAGGGAGGGGTCAGCCCCAGCATTTT	CASSLNTGRGQPQHF
TRBV2	-	-	TRBJ1-1	TGTGCCAGCGTTGATCGGCCAGAGAACACTGAAGCTTTCTTT	CASVDRPENTEAFF